The 30 T cell receptor beta chains presented below share a single source sample, sequenced in a study of cytomegalovirus exposure and HLA in healthy donors. Vbeta (60) and Jbeta (13) primers were used in the PCR. Sequencing was performed with immunoSEQ multiplex PCR; in TCRdb, only in-frame clones are kept and a portion is missing. The sample includes approximately 160,000 clones, 65% to 70% seen only once; the top ten take around 4.5%. Sequencing used PBMCs. Receptors were obtained from a woman in her late teens or twenties in good health and CMV-seropositive.

This chain joins TRBV9 and TRBJ2-7, with a possible D match to TRBD2 (6 bases). In germline, CDR1 is SGDLS, CDR2 YYNGEE. V was trimmed by 2 bases and J by 4 bases, leaving 19 bases between them. The CDR3 consists of 16 residues. CDR3 DNA sequence: TGTGCCAGCAGCGTCAGAGGGGACTCAACGGGTTACGAGCAGTACTTC. Residues: CASSVRGDSTGYEQYF.

V usage is TRBV19 and J usage is TRBJ2-3; a weak D match, TRBD2 (6 bases). This CDR3 spans 15 amino acids. CDR1 LNHDA and CDR2 SQIVND come from the germline V gene (reference sequence). V gave up 5 bases and J gave up 5 bases, with 17 bases separating them. The CDR3 nucleotides read TGTGCCAGTAGTCCCATCAGGGAGGAGGAAGATACGCAGTATTTT. Translating it yields CASSPIREEEDTQYF.

This clone was counted only a few times. The chain is built from TRBV11-1 and TRBJ2-1, with TRBD1 matching over 9 bases. Trimming at V came to 3 bases and at J to 10 bases, leaving 7 bases not matched to a gene. This CDR3 comprises 14 residues. Germline CDR1 reads SGHAT; CDR2 reads FQDESV (reference sequence). The CDR3 nucleotides are TGTGCCAGCAGCTTTGGGACAGGGTGGGGGGAGCAGTTCTTC. Translation gives CASSFGTGWGEQFF.

This clone was observed once. The genes are TRBV7-9 and TRBJ2-5; 8 bases fit TRBD1. Per the germline V gene, CDR1 is SEHNR and CDR2 is FQNEAQ (reference sequence). Unmatched junction bases numbered 10, after V lost 5 bases and J lost 5 bases. The CDR3 has 15 amino acids. The CDR3 region is CASSHGQGERETQYF. DNA of the CDR3: TGTGCCAGCAGCCACGGACAGGGAGAGAGGGAGACCCAGTACTTC.

This chain uses TRBV4-1 with TRBJ1-5, with D tentatively TRBD1 (6 bases). The V gene lost 0 bases and the J gene lost 5 bases, with 26 bases spanning the gap. CDR1 and CDR2 from the germline V gene are MGHRA and YSYEKL. The CDR3 has 20 residues. The CDR3 loop reads CASSQDYEGQVGLPHQPQHF. CDR3 sequence (DNA): TGCGCCAGCAGCCAAGATTATGAGGGACAAGTTGGCCTCCCCCATCAGCCCCAGCATTTT.

This clone was seen only a few times. The chain employs TRBV5-1 and TRBJ1-2; D not resolved. In germline, CDR1 is SGHRS, CDR2 YFSETQ. The CDR3 runs to 14 residues. The V end lost 3 bases, the J end lost 1 base, and 10 bases lay between the germline ends. This CDR3 reads CASSSAGINYGYTF. The CDR3 DNA sequence: TGCGCCAGCAGCTCCGCGGGGATTAACTATGGCTACACCTTC.

This chain connects TRBV15 to TRBJ2-7; possible D gene TRBD2, 6 bases. The CDR3 extends over 16 amino acids. V was pared by 0 bases and J by 1 base, with 13 bases between. The germline CDR1 and CDR2 sequences are LNHNV and YYDKDF (reference sequence). The CDR3 region is CATSRDPAGISYEQYF. The CDR3 region has the DNA TGTGCCACCAGCAGAGATCCTGCGGGAATATCCTACGAGCAGTACTTC.

This chain joins TRBV11-2 and TRBJ2-3, with D maybe TRBD2 (5 bases). In germline, CDR1 is SGHAT, CDR2 FQNNGV. This CDR3 spans 12 amino acids. Trimming took 5 bases from V and 12 from J, leaving 15 bases between them. The CDR3 reads CASSPGEGVQYF. As DNA, the CDR3 is TGTGCCAGCAGCCCCGGCGAGGGAGTTCAGTATTTT.

This clone was seen only once. The rearrangement links TRBV27 to TRBJ1-4, with 10 bases that match TRBD1. Germline values: CDR1 MNHEY, CDR2 SMNVEV (reference sequence). V lost 5 bases and J lost 8; bases outside the gene matches: 8. CDR3 length: 15 amino acids. In nucleotides, the CDR3 is TGTGCCAGCAGTGGGGGACAGGGGACATTCGAAAAACTGTTTTTT. Its protein product is CASSGGQGTFEKLFF.

This chain's CDR3 is CASGYSTGTGELFF. CDR3 in DNA: TGTGCTAGTGGTTACTCAACAGGCACCGGGGAGCTGTTTTTT. This chain links TRBV12-5 with TRBJ2-2, with a possible D match to TRBD1 (5 bases). V lost 4 bases, J lost 4 bases, and 10 bases lay in between. CDR1 and CDR2 (germline): LGHNT, FRNRAP. The CDR3 spans 14 residues.

V is TRBV9 and J is TRBJ2-1; 7 bases match TRBD2. This CDR3 contains 21 residues. CDR1 SGDLS and CDR2 YYNGEE come from the germline V gene. CDR3 nucleotide sequence: TGTGCAGGAGCGGTCCCATTTGGGCTAGCGGATTTACTACCCTCCTACAATGAGCAGTTCTTC. Its translation is CAGAVPFGLADLLPSYNEQFF.

The chain employs TRBV11-2 and TRBJ2-3, with 10 bases fitting TRBD2. From germline, CDR1 is SGHAT and CDR2 FQNNGV. V trimming: 5 bases; J trimming: 1 base; junction bases outside the gene matches: 3. There are 15 residues in the CDR3. CDR3 bases: TGTGCCAGCAGCCTCGGGACTAGCGGCACAGATACGCAGTATTTT. Translating it yields CASSLGTSGTDTQYF.

This chain connects TRBV6-5 to TRBJ1-5; D might be TRBD1 (6 bases). CDR1 and CDR2 from the germline V gene are MNHEY and SVGAGI. The germline V and J ends were trimmed by 6 bases and 7 bases, with 16 bases remaining between them. The CDR3 has 14 residues. This CDR3 reads CASSLSDRNQPQHF. The DNA of the CDR3 is TGTGCCAGCAGCCTCTCGGACAGAAACCAGCCCCAGCATTTT.

The chain uses TRBV11-2 and TRBJ2-7, with 10 bases fitting TRBD1. The ends lost 2 bases at V and 4 bases at J; junction bases unmatched: 5. The CDR3 runs 15 residues. The germline CDR1 and CDR2 sequences are SGHAT and FQNNGV. The CDR3 loop reads CASSLRDRGRYEQYF. The DNA for the CDR3 is TGTGCCAGCAGCTTACGGGACAGGGGCAGGTACGAGCAGTACTTC. The variable domain in full, completed from reference TRBV11-2 and TRBJ2-7, reads EAGVAQSPRYKIIEKRQSVAFWCNPISGHATLYWYQQILGQGPKLLIQFQNNGVVDDSQLPKDRFSAERLKGVDSTLKIQPAKLEDSAVYLCASSLRDRGRYEQYFGPGTRLTVT.

The chain recombines TRBV7-9 with TRBJ2-7, with TRBD2 matching 7 bases. V was pared by 6 bases and J by 4 bases, with 6 bases of the junction left unmatched. From germline, CDR1 is SEHNR and CDR2 FQNEAQ (reference sequence). The CDR3 is 13 residues long. The CDR3 region has the DNA TGTGCCAGCAGAGGACTAGTACAATACGAGCAGTACTTC. The encoded protein is CASRGLVQYEQYF.

This clone was seen more than once but under ten times. The chain uses TRBV4-2 and TRBJ1-5, with a possible D match to TRBD1 (5 bases). The V gene's germline CDR1 is LGHNA and CDR2 YNFKEQ. The CDR3 contains 15 residues. Trimming shortened V by 6 bases and J by 0 bases, and 12 bases separated the two germline ends. The CDR3 DNA reads TGTGCCAGCAGACAGCAGGGCAATAGCAATCAGCCCCAGCATTTT. Translated, it gives CASRQQGNSNQPQHF.

V and J are TRBV27 and TRBJ1-1; possibly TRBD1 for D (6 bases). Trimming removed 9 bases at V and 0 bases at J, with 23 bases between. The germline CDR1 and CDR2 sequences are MNHEY and SMNVEV (reference sequence). The CDR3 length is 17 residues. The CDR3 loop is CASSSGVGRFMNTEAFF. CDR3 nucleotide sequence: TGTGCCAGTTCCTCAGGGGTGGGGCGTTTCATGAACACTGAAGCTTTCTTT.

This sequence joins TRBV5-1 and TRBJ2-5, with a possible D match to TRBD1 (7 bases). Trimming cost V 3 bases and J 4 bases, with 16 bases left between them. This CDR3 has 15 amino acids. Germline V gives CDR1 SGHRS, CDR2 YFSETQ. The CDR3 region is CASSSAGTVRETQYF. The CDR3 nucleotides read TGCGCCAGCAGCTCCGCGGGGACAGTAAGAGAGACCCAGTACTTC.

This chain links TRBV18 with TRBJ1-1, with D unclear. Germline loops: CDR1 KGHSH, CDR2 LQKENI. There are 17 residues in the CDR3. V dropped 6 bases and J dropped 1 base, with 21 bases sitting between them. The CDR3 DNA sequence: TGTGCCAGCTCCCGCGACGGAGGCCTCGGAAAGAACACTGAAGCTTTCTTT. Translated: CASSRDGGLGKNTEAFF. Full variable domain (remainder filled in from reference TRBV18 and TRBJ1-1): NAGVMQNPRHLVRRRGQEARLRCSPMKGHSHVYWYRQLPEEGLKFMVYLQKENIIDESGMPKERFSAEFPKEGPSILRIQQVVRGDSAAYFCASSRDGGLGKNTEAFFGQGTRLTVV.

On this clone itself: Relative to the germline gene, one junction end is altered; a read error may explain this. J is TRBJ2-7 and V is TRBV2, with D maybe TRBD1 (6 bases). The CDR3 consists of 15 residues. The germline V gene encodes CDR1 SNHLY and CDR2 FYNNEI. The CDR3: CASSEDRLSSYEQCF. In DNA, the CDR3 is TGTGCCAGCAGCGAGGACAGATTATCCTCCTACGAGCAGTGCTTC.

This rearrangement joins TRBV28 to TRBJ1-1, with TRBD1 matching over 10 bases. Per the germline V gene, CDR1 is MDHEN and CDR2 is SYDVKM. CDR3 length: 16 residues. V lost 10 bases and J lost 2; bases outside the gene matches: 13. The CDR3 sequence: CATTELDRGGNTEAFF. CDR3 nucleotide sequence: TGTGCCACGACTGAGCTGGACAGGGGGGGAAACACTGAAGCTTTCTTT.

This clone appeared a few times. The V call is TRBV25-1, the J call TRBJ1-4; D is possibly TRBD1 (6 bases). CDR3 size: 13 residues. Trimming cost V 5 bases and J 6 bases, with 10 bases left between them. Per germline, CDR1 MGHDK and CDR2 SYGVNS. CDR3 bases: TGTGCCAGCAGTAGACAGGAACATGAAAAACTGTTTTTT. This encodes CASSRQEHEKLFF.

J is TRBJ2-3 and V is TRBV27; possible D gene TRBD2, 6 bases. The CDR3 has 16 amino acids. Germline CDR1 is MNHEY and CDR2 is SMNVEV (reference sequence). V was trimmed by 4 bases and J by 3 bases, leaving 17 bases between them. CDR3 DNA sequence: TGTGCCAGCAGTTACTTCCCGTCAGGGACTACAGATACGCAGTATTTT. It encodes CASSYFPSGTTDTQYF.

V usage is TRBV9 and J usage is TRBJ1-2; TRBD1 is a possible D gene (5 bases). The CDR3 has 14 residues. Trimming took off 3 bases at V and 8 bases at J, with 17 bases between the two ends. Germline CDR1 is SGDLS and CDR2 is YYNGEE. The CDR3 spells CASSGSTAGRGYTF. CDR3 bases: TGTGCCAGCAGCGGATCGACAGCGGGCAGAGGCTACACCTTC.

This clone was recorded only once. The gene calls are TRBV30 and TRBJ1-1, with a possible D match to TRBD1 (5 bases). Germline CDR1 reads GTSNPN; CDR2 reads SVGIG (reference sequence). V was clipped by 5 bases and J by 2 bases, with 12 bases between them. The CDR3 loop spans 13 amino acids. CDR3 amino acids: CAWGRGINTEAFF. As DNA, the CDR3 is TGTGCCTGGGGTCGGGGGATCAACACTGAAGCTTTCTTT.

The CDR3 DNA is TGTGCCAGCAGCTTGGCCGGTGAGGGAACCTATAGCAATCAGCCCCAGCATTTT. It is translated as CASSLAGEGTYSNQPQHF. The chain couples TRBV5-6 to TRBJ1-5; D gene uncertain. Deletions cut 0 bases from V and 0 bases from J, with 16 bases between. The germline CDR1 and CDR2 sequences are SGHDT and YYEEEE. The CDR3 covers 18 residues. The full variable domain, its missing parts supplied by reference TRBV5-6 and TRBJ1-5, is DAGVTQSPTHLIKTRGQQVTLRCSPKSGHDTVSWYQQALGQGPQFIFQYYEEEERQRGNFPDRFSGHQFPNYSSELNVNALLLGDSALYLCASSLAGEGTYSNQPQHFGDGTRLSIL.

The rearrangement joins TRBV6-5 to TRBJ2-3; 8 bases align to TRBD1. V gave up 6 bases and J gave up 6 bases; unmatched junction bases: 8. The CDR3 covers 14 residues. The V gene's germline CDR1 is MNHEY and CDR2 SVGAGI. The CDR3 protein is CASSTGTGFDTQYF. The CDR3 nucleotides read TGTGCCAGCAGCACCGGGACAGGATTTGATACGCAGTATTTT.

This clone was seen a handful of times. The CDR3 coding sequence is TGTGCCAGCAGCCATCCGGGACAGAACTATGGCTACACCTTC. Encoded protein: CASSHPGQNYGYTF. The chain is built from TRBV6-5 and TRBJ1-2; 7 positions agree with TRBD1. V dropped 6 bases and J dropped 2; count of bases not matched to a gene: 6. The CDR3 runs 14 residues. Looked up from germline, CDR1 is MNHEY and CDR2 is SVGAGI.

The chain has TRBV7-9 and TRBJ2-3, with 10 bases aligning to TRBD1. Germline values: CDR1 SEHNR, CDR2 FQNEAQ (reference sequence). The length of the CDR3 is 16 residues. V shed 0 bases, J shed 2 bases, and the junction held 2 bases outside the gene matches. The CDR3 protein is CASSLAGTGVTDTQYF. The CDR3 DNA reads TGTGCCAGCAGCTTAGCCGGGACAGGGGTCACAGATACGCAGTATTTT.

This chain uses TRBV19 with TRBJ1-1; TRBD1 might be the D (5 bases). V lost 3 bases to trimming and J lost 5 bases, with 10 bases between them. This CDR3 has 13 residues. Germline CDR1 LNHDA, CDR2 SQIVND (reference sequence). The CDR3 is CASSIGPGTEAFF. The CDR3 DNA follows: TGTGCCAGTAGTATTGGGCCAGGGACTGAAGCTTTCTTT.